This T cell receptor beta chain was recorded in a study of blood T cell repertoires in COVID-19 (dated by TCRdb to 2018 to 2020). Background for the entire study: Collaborator samples came from the United States, Italy and Spain and covered acute and convalescent phases of COVID-19. Sample metadata almost always included a de-identified subject ID, COVID-19 status, age in years and sex. Deeply sampled blood TCRbeta repertoires from subjects exposed to, actively infected with, or recovered from COVID-19 were included in the dataset. The samples were drawn from the first 160 participants of the ongoing ImmuneRACE study and from over 950 subjects provided by 6 global collaborators. The prospective study material was composed of cDNA or gDNA derived from T cells, B-cell-depleted T cells, or PBMCs. Where available, HLA class I and class II types were taken from metadata supplied by the sample provider and were not determined by assay-based typing. The repertoires were released in a freely available public database meant as a resource for research on the immune response to SARS-CoV-2. Study-wide conclusions, independent of this receptor: The amount of clinical and demographic metadata varied by source and participant and was provided uncurated.

Whole blood was collected in K2EDTA tubes by collaborating institutions according to the institutions' own protocols. For TCRbeta analysis, collaborators shipped samples in one of three forms: frozen whole blood, isolated PBMCs, or DNA extracted from either of those sample types. CDR1 and CDR2 are read off the germline V gene as SGHVS and FQNEAQ. Ends trimmed: V by 5 bases, J by 4 bases; bases unmatched to a gene: 5. The CDR3 starts with the cysteine, ends with the phenylalanine, and has 17 residues. Kept here is only the CDR3 DNA, which spans 51 bases and is read in frame from base 1. TCRbeta CDR3 regions were amplified from genomic DNA using the immunoSEQ Assay, a bias-controlled multiplex PCR. The authors' analysis ran thus. The number of nucleated cells in each sample was estimated by amplification of reference gene primers within the assay. Sequence reads were collapsed and filtered to measure the absolute abundance of every unique TCRbeta CDR3 rearrangement. For each sample, productive Simpson clonality was calculated by taking the square root of Simpson's diversity index across productive rearrangements. Drawn from immuneACCESS, this table holds only the in-frame rearrangements with V and J called that TCRdb kept. Clones are partly lost; checked studies trace under half to an unresolved V gene and leave the rest unexplained. V and J calls and clone size follow that table, whereas D and trimming were derived from the DNA. The sample table lists 55,000 to 70,000 clones, around 81% of them with a count of one. Approximately 3.4% of the sample belongs to the ten largest clones.

With regard to this clone: Its recognized antigen is unknown. Per-base qualities were not stored, and no clone one base away is much larger.

This TCR was sampled from a woman of 80 years or more with acute or convalescent COVID-19. This chain is built from TRBV7-8 and TRBJ2-2, with 15 junctional bases fitting TRBD2. The sequenced sample consisted of peripheral blood. The CDR3 region reads CASSRGGLAGGTGELFF. At the DNA level, the sequence is TGTGCCAGCAGCCGAGGGGGACTAGCGGGGGGCACCGGGGAGCTGTTTTTT.